This T cell receptor beta chain was recorded in a study of cytomegalovirus exposure and HLA in healthy donors. A note on this clone: Its target is unknown.

Germline CDR1 is LNHNV and CDR2 is YYDKDF (reference sequence). The germline V and J ends were trimmed by 0 bases and 4 bases, with 10 bases remaining between them. This CDR3 has 15 amino acids. Study-level results: In vitro testing confirmed three CMV-associated chains as specific for CMV antigens.

The study ran its PCR with 60 Vbeta and 13 Jbeta primers. Profiled with immunoSEQ multiplex PCR; TCRdb holds only in-frame clones, not every one. The data show about 240,000 clones, around 76% seen once. J is TRBJ1-3 and V is TRBV15; D gene ambiguous. The material sequenced was PBMCs. This TCR was sampled from a woman between 40 and 55 years old in good health and CMV-seropositive. This chain's CDR3 is CATSRDRRGGNTIYF. In nucleotides, the CDR3 is TGTGCCACCAGCAGAGATAGGCGGGGAGGAAACACCATATATTTT.